This T cell receptor (beta chain) was found in a study of beta chain features in type 1 diabetes. The junction had 5 bases not matched to a gene; V was cut back by 0 bases and J by 4 bases. The CDR3 runs 16 residues. Germline V gene sequence: CDR1 PRHDT, CDR2 FYEKMQ (reference sequence). cDNA synthesis used the whole RNA isolate, giving expressed TCRB sequences. For naive, central memory and regulatory T cell samples, reads averaged roughly 3.7 million. Generated by immunoSEQ multiplex PCR, the TCRdb table keeps only in-frame clones and is missing some. The table records 300,000 to 400,000 clones, 6.5% to 10% of them present only once.

Sample: central memory CD4+ T cells from blood. The genes are TRBV13 and TRBJ2-1; 8 nucleotides line up with TRBD1. The clonotype comes from a woman aged 18-35 years in good health. The CDR3 is CASSLGDRAGYNEQFF. In DNA form, the CDR3 reads TGTGCCAGCAGCTTAGGGGACAGGGCGGGGTACAATGAGCAGTTCTTC.